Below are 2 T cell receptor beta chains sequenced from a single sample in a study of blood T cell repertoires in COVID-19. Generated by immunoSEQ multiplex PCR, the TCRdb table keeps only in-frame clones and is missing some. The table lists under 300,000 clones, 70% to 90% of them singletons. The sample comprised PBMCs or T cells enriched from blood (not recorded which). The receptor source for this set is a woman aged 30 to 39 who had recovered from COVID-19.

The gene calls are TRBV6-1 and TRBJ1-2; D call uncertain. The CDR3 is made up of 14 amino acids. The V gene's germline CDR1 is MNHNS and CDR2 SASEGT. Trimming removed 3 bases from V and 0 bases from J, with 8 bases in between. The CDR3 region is CASSESLSNYGYTF. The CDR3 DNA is TGTGCCAGCAGTGAGTCACTTTCTAACTATGGCTACACCTTC.

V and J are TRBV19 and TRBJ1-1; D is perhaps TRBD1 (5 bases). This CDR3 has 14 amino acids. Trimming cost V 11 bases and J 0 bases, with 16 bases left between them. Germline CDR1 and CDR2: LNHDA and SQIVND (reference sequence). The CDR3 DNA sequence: TGTGCCTGCGCAGGGTTGAGTTTGAACACTGAAGCTTTCTTT. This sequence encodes CACAGLSLNTEAFF.